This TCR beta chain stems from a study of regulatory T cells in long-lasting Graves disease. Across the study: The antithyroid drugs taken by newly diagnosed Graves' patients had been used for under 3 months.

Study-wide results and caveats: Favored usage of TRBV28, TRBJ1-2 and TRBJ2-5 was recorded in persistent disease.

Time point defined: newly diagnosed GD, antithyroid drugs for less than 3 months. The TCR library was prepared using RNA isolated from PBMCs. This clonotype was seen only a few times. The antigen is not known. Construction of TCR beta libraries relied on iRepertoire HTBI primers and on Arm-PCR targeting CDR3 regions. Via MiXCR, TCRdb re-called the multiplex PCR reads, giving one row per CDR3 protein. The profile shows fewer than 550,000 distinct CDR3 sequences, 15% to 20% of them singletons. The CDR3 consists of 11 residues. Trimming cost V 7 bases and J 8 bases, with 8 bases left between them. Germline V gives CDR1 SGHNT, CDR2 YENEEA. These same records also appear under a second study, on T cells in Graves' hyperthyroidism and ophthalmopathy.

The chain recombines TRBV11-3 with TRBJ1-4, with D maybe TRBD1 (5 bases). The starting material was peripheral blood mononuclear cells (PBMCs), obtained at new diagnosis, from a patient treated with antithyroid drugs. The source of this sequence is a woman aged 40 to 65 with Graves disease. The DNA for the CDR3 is TGTGCCAGCAAGAGGGGAGAAAAACTGTTTTTT. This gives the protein CASKRGEKLFF.